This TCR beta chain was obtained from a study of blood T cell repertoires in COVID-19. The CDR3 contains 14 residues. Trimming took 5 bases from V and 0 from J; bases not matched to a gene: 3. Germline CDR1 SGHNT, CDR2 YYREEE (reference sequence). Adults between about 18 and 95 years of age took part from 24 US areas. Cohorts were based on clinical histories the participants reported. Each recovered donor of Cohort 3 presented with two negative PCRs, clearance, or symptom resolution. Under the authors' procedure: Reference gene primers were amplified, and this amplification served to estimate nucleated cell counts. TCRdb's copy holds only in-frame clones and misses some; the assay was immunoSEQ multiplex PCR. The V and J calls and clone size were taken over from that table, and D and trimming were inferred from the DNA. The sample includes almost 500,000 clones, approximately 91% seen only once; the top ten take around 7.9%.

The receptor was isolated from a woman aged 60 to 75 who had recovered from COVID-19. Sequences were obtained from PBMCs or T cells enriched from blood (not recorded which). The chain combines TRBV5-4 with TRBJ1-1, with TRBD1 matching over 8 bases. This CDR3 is CASRPGQVNTEAFF. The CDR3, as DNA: TGTGCCAGCAGGCCGGGACAGGTGAACACTGAAGCTTTCTTT.